The 12 T cell receptor beta chains listed next were all sequenced from one sample in a study of OX40 agonist ivuxolimab in advanced cancers. TCRdb keeps only in-frame clones here, not all; method: immunoSEQ multiplex PCR. This table holds about 73,000 clones, over 75% found once. Source: CD4+ or CD8+ T cells sorted from blood, taken in a trial of the OX40 agonist ivuxolimab. The source of these receptors is an adult with an advanced solid tumor such as melanoma, head and neck, liver or kidney cancer.

In DNA form, the CDR3 reads TGTGCCATCAGTGAAGCGGGAGGTTTAGAGACCCAGTACTTC. This gives the protein CAISEAGGLETQYF. The chain couples TRBV10-3 to TRBJ2-5, with 9 bases identical to TRBD2. CDR1 and CDR2 from the germline V gene are ENHRY and SYGVKD. The CDR3 is 14 amino acids. J lost 4 bases, V lost 3 bases, and 3 bases had no gene match.

V gene TRBV7-2 combines with J gene TRBJ1-2, with D possibly matching TRBD1 (6 bases). The CDR3 has 14 residues. V lost 0 bases and J 7 bases, leaving 12 bases between the germline ends. Germline V gene data show CDR1 as SGHTA and CDR2 as FQGNSA. In nucleotides, the CDR3 is TGTGCCAGCAGCTTAGCTCCGGACAGCTCTGGCTACACCTTC. It yields the protein CASSLAPDSSGYTF.

The CDR3 sequence is CASSPLTKEPRVQNEQFF. Here the CDR3 DNA reads TGTGCCAGCAGCCCTCTCACGAAGGAACCTCGCGTACAGAATGAGCAGTTCTTC. The gene calls are TRBV7-3 and TRBJ2-1; D unresolved. The CDR3 runs 18 residues. The V end lost 5 bases, the J end lost 7 bases, and 27 bases lay between the germline ends. Germline-derived CDR1 and CDR2 are SGHTA and FQGTGA.

The chain is built from TRBV7-9 and TRBJ2-7, with D unclear. The CDR3 contains 13 residues. The germline gives CDR1 SEHNR, CDR2 FQNEAQ (reference sequence). The V and J ends lost 4 bases and 2 bases respectively, with 9 bases between them. CDR3 sequence: CASSSQTPYEQYF. In nucleotides, the CDR3 is TGTGCCAGCAGCTCCCAGACACCCTACGAGCAGTACTTC.

The chain uses TRBV28 and TRBJ2-7; TRBD1 aligns across 9 bases. This CDR3 spans 16 amino acids. Germline CDR1 reads MDHEN; CDR2 reads SYDVKM. The V and J ends lost 6 bases and 1 base, in that order; junction bases with no gene match: 10. The chain's CDR3 is CASRTGAGTGSYEQYF. The CDR3 region has the DNA TGTGCCAGCAGAACAGGGGCCGGGACAGGGTCCTACGAGCAGTACTTC.

This chain links TRBV25-1 with TRBJ1-2, with D possibly TRBD1 on 5 matching bases. Trimming stripped 0 bases from V and 8 bases from J, with 13 bases between. The CDR3 contains 14 residues. Germline V gene sequence: CDR1 MGHDK, CDR2 SYGVNS. The CDR3 DNA is TGTGCCAGCAGTGAATATCGCCAGGGCCTGGGCTACACCTTC. This codes for CASSEYRQGLGYTF.

The gene calls are TRBV7-9 and TRBJ2-2; D tentatively reads TRBD1 or TRBD2 (6 bases each). Trimming pared 2 bases from V and 4 bases from J, leaving 14 bases between. The germline gives CDR1 SEHNR, CDR2 FQNEAQ (reference sequence). The CDR3 extends over 16 amino acids. The chain's CDR3 is CASSLSGGGGTGELFF. The DNA for the CDR3 is TGTGCCAGCAGCTTATCTGGAGGGGGTGGCACCGGGGAGCTGTTTTTT.

The J gene is TRBJ1-2, the V gene TRBV27, with D perhaps TRBD1 (6 bases). Germline CDR1 is MNHEY and CDR2 is SMNVEV (reference sequence). The ends were cut back, 6 bases at V and 5 bases at J, with 7 bases in the middle. CDR3 size: 11 residues. DNA of the CDR3: TGTGCCAGCAGGACAGGATATGGCTACACCTTC. Translation gives CASRTGYGYTF.

This chain joins TRBV5-8 and TRBJ2-7; no clear D. This CDR3 is built from 15 residues. V was pared by 4 bases and J by 6 bases, with 20 bases between. Germline V gives CDR1 SGHTS, CDR2 YDEGEE. Here the CDR3 reads CASSPYLASLGEQYF. The CDR3 region has the DNA TGTGCCAGCAGCCCATACCTGGCCAGTCTCGGCGAGCAGTACTTC.

The rearrangement joins TRBV27 to TRBJ2-1, with D possibly matching TRBD2 (6 bases). V lost 3 bases and J lost 6, with 15 bases in between. The CDR3 spans 15 residues. CDR1 MNHEY and CDR2 SMNVEV come from the germline V gene (reference sequence). CDR3 in DNA: TGTGCCAGCAGTTTCGGGCTAGCGAACCGCAATGAGCAGTTCTTC. As protein: CASSFGLANRNEQFF.

V usage is TRBV29-1 and J usage is TRBJ2-1; 7 bases are a match to TRBD2. The CDR3 totals 14 residues. Germline V gene lookup returns CDR1 SQVTM and CDR2 ANQGSEA. J gave up 6 bases and V 7 bases, and 12 bases lay outside the gene matches. The CDR3 loop reads CSARVGGSTNEQFF. As DNA, the CDR3 is TGCAGCGCCCGGGTCGGCGGGAGTACCAATGAGCAGTTCTTC.

This clone occurred once. The gene calls are TRBV4-2 and TRBJ1-5; D is perhaps TRBD1 (6 bases). The CDR3 is 15 residues long. The V and J ends lost 4 bases and 6 bases respectively, with 16 bases between them. Germline V CDR1 and CDR2: LGHNA, YNFKEQ. In nucleotides, the CDR3 is TGTGCCAGCAGCCTAACGGTCGGGGGCTTTCAGCCCCAGCATTTT. Translating it yields CASSLTVGGFQPQHF.